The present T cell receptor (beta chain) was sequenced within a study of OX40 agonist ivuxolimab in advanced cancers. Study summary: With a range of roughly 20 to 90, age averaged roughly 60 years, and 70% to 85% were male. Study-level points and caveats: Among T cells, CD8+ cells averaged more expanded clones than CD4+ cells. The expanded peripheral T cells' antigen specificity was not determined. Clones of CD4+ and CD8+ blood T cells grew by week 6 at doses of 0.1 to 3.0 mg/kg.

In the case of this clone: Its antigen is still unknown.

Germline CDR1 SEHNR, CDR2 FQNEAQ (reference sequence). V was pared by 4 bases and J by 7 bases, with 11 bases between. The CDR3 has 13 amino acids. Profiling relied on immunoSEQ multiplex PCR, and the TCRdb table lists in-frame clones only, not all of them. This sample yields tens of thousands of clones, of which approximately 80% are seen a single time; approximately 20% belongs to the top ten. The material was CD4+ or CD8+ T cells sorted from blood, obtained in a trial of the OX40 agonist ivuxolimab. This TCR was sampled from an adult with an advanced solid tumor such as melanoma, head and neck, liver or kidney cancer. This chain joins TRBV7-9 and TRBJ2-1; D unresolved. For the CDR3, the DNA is TGTGCCAGCAGCTGGGCCGGGCTTAATGAGCAGTTCTTC. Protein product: CASSWAGLNEQFF.